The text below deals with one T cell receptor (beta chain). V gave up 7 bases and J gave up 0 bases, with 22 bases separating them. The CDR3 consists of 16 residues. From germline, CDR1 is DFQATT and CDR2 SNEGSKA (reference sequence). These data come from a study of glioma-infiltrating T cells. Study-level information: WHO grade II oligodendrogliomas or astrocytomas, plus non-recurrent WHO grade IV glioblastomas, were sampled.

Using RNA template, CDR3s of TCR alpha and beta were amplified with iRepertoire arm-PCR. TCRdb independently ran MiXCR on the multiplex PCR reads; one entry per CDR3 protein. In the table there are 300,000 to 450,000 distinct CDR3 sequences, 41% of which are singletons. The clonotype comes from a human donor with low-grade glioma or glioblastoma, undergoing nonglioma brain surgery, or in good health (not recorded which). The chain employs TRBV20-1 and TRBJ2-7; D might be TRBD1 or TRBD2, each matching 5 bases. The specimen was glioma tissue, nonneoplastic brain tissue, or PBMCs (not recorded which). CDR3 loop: CSGSPGPIVGSYEQYF. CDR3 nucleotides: TGCAGTGGCTCACCGGGACCCATCGTGGGCTCCTACGAGCAGTACTTC.